Shown below are 29 T cell receptor beta chains from a single sample sequenced in a study of blood T cell repertoires in COVID-19. The assay was immunoSEQ multiplex PCR, and TCRdb's table has in-frame clones only and misses some. Here the sample spans about 130,000 clones, more than 60% being singletons. The sequencing input was peripheral blood. The source of these receptors is an older woman with acute or convalescent COVID-19.

This clone has more than one count but fewer than ten. The chain employs TRBV5-1 and TRBJ1-3; 7 nucleotides agree with TRBD1. Germline V lookup: CDR1 SGHRS, CDR2 YFSETQ. J lost 2 bases, V lost 6 bases, and 5 bases had no gene match. The CDR3 loop spans 14 amino acids. The CDR3 coding sequence is TGCGCCAGCACCCCAGGGGGGACTGGAAACACCATATATTTT. Translated, it gives CASTPGGTGNTIYF. Filled out from reference TRBV5-1 and TRBJ1-3, the complete variable domain reads KAGVTQTPRYLIKTRGQQVTLSCSPISGHRSVSWYQQTPGQGLQFLFEYFSETQRNKGNFPGRFSGRQFSNSRSEMNVSTLELGDSALYLCASTPGGTGNTIYFGEGSWLTVV.

The chain links TRBV6-6 to TRBJ2-2; no clear D gene. V lost 5 bases, J lost 4 bases, and 8 bases lay in between. CDR1 is MNHNY and CDR2 is SVGAGI in the germline V gene (reference sequence). This CDR3 contains 13 residues. CDR3 loop: CASSIGATGELFF. Here the CDR3 DNA reads TGTGCCAGCAGTATCGGTGCCACCGGGGAGCTGTTTTTT.

The chain links TRBV4-3 to TRBJ1-1; D may be TRBD1 (5 bases). V lost 3 bases, J lost 1 base, and 18 bases lay in between. The CDR3 runs to 17 residues. Germline CDR1 is LGHNA and CDR2 is YSLEER. CDR3 loop: CASSQGPSRGANTEAFF. CDR3 DNA sequence: TGCGCCAGCAGCCAGGGGCCTTCTCGCGGCGCGAACACTGAAGCTTTCTTT.

The chain recombines TRBV6-1 with TRBJ1-2; D is perhaps TRBD1 (5 bases). CDR3 length: 13 amino acids. Trimming removed 1 base at V and 4 bases at J, with 7 bases between. Germline CDR1 and CDR2: MNHNS and SASEGT. CDR3 in DNA: TGTGCCAGCAGTGAAGGCAGGGTCTATGGCTACACCTTC. As protein: CASSEGRVYGYTF.

This clone was counted a few times. The DNA for the CDR3 is TGCAGCGTCGTCCGACACAACTACGAGCAGTACTTC. This gives the protein CSVVRHNYEQYF. The V gene is TRBV29-1, the J gene TRBJ2-7, with D uncertain. V lost 6 bases, J lost 3 bases, and 12 bases lay in between. The CDR3 loop spans 12 amino acids. Germline V CDR1 and CDR2: SQVTM, ANQGSEA.

The chain has TRBV6-5 and TRBJ2-1; D gene unclear. The germline V gene encodes CDR1 MNHEY and CDR2 SVGAGI. Trimming took off 2 bases at V and 2 bases at J, with 7 bases between the two ends. The CDR3 extends over 14 amino acids. Here the CDR3 reads CASSYGQPYNEQFF. The CDR3 DNA is TGTGCCAGCAGTTACGGGCAGCCCTACAATGAGCAGTTCTTC.

V is TRBV7-9 and J is TRBJ1-2, with D possibly TRBD1 on 6 matching bases. V was trimmed by 4 bases and J by 4 bases, leaving 19 bases between them. Germline V gene sequence: CDR1 SEHNR, CDR2 FQNEAQ (reference sequence). The CDR3 covers 16 residues. The CDR3 loop is CASSSGGGGQIYGYTF. The CDR3 region has the DNA TGTGCCAGCAGCTCCGGCGGGGGAGGACAGATCTATGGCTACACCTTC.

This clone was picked up a small number of times. The V and J genes are TRBV7-2 and TRBJ2-2, with D perhaps matching TRBD2 (7 bases). Per germline, CDR1 SGHTA and CDR2 FQGNSA. V was cut by 4 bases and J by 6 bases, with 21 bases left in between. This CDR3 region has 17 residues. The CDR3 DNA sequence: TGTGCCAGCAGCTCGGGGGGAAACAGGGTTCCGGCCGGGGAGCTGTTTTTT. This sequence encodes CASSSGGNRVPAGELFF.

The chain recombines TRBV28 with TRBJ1-2; 11 positions agree with TRBD1. V shed 10 bases and J 1 base; nucleotides not matched to a gene: 11. Germline assignment: CDR1 MDHEN and CDR2 SYDVKM. The CDR3 sequence is 16 residues long. The CDR3 DNA reads TGTGCCATCCCATCCGGGACAGGGGGAGATAACTATGGCTACACCTTC. As protein: CAIPSGTGGDNYGYTF.

The rearrangement links TRBV6-5 to TRBJ2-3; perhaps TRBD1 as D (6 bases). The germline V gene encodes CDR1 MNHEY and CDR2 SVGAGI. Trimming pared 2 bases from V and 0 bases from J, leaving 9 bases between. The CDR3 spans 15 residues. In nucleotides, the CDR3 is TGTGCCAGCAGTTACATGGGGGCCAGCACAGATACGCAGTATTTT. It encodes CASSYMGASTDTQYF.

This clone was observed at least ten times. The chain joins TRBV4-3 to TRBJ2-7; TRBD1 matches at 8 bases. The CDR3 contains 14 residues. Per the germline V gene, CDR1 is LGHNA and CDR2 is YSLEER. The trim removed 4 bases at V and 6 bases at J, leaving 8 bases unmatched. CDR3 residues: CASSPGQGLPEQYF. CDR3 DNA sequence: TGCGCCAGCAGCCCAGGACAGGGATTACCCGAGCAGTACTTC.

This chain links TRBV18 with TRBJ1-4; D might be TRBD1 (6 bases). This CDR3 has 13 amino acids. The germline CDR1 and CDR2 sequences are KGHSH and LQKENI. Trimming removed 6 bases from V and 8 bases from J, with 13 bases in between. The CDR3 here is CASSTRGGEKLFF. CDR3 coding DNA: TGTGCCAGCTCCACCAGGGGTGGAGAAAAACTGTTTTTT.

The count of this clone is one. V is TRBV2 and J is TRBJ2-2; 7 nucleotides line up with TRBD1. The V gene end was trimmed by 6 bases and the J gene end by 6 bases; junction bases not matched to a gene: 4. The CDR3 spans 13 residues. Germline CDR1 reads SNHLY; CDR2 reads FYNNEI. In DNA, the CDR3 is TGTGCCAGCAGAGAACAGGGGCCCGGGGAGCTGTTTTTT. Its protein is CASREQGPGELFF.

In this sample, this clone turned up a few times. Other DNA variants within this sample encode the same CDR3. The chain uses TRBV14 and TRBJ2-7; TRBD2 might be the D (5 bases). CDR1 and CDR2 (germline): SGHDN, FVKESK. The CDR3 is 11 amino acids. Trimming cost V 8 bases and J 4 bases, with 9 bases left between them. CDR3: CASSPGYEQYF. The CDR3 DNA is TGTGCCAGCTCCCCGGGGTACGAGCAGTACTTC.

This clone was found a few times. The chain carries TRBV6-5 and TRBJ1-3, with 10 bases matching TRBD1. V trimming: 8 bases; J trimming: 3 bases; junction bases outside the gene matches: 4. Germline loops: CDR1 MNHEY, CDR2 SVGAGI. The CDR3 is made up of 14 amino acids. The CDR3 DNA sequence: TGTGCCAGCGTACGGGACAGGGGTGGAAACACCATATATTTT. Translated: CASVRDRGGNTIYF.

The chain recombines TRBV7-2 with TRBJ1-2, with a tentative D call TRBD1 (5 bases). The CDR3 is made up of 14 amino acids. In germline, CDR1 is SGHTA, CDR2 FQGNSA. V lost 2 bases and J lost 4, with 11 bases in between. CDR3 coding DNA: TGTGCCAGCAGCTTATCTGCCCAGGGCTATGGCTACACCTTC. This translates into CASSLSAQGYGYTF.

The chain has TRBV19 and TRBJ2-2, with D perhaps matching TRBD2 (5 bases). The CDR3 is 15 residues long. Germline values: CDR1 LNHDA, CDR2 SQIVND (reference sequence). The V end was cut by 8 bases, the J end by 4 bases, with 17 bases between. The CDR3 bases are TGTGCCAGTTCATCTCCCACGAGGGCCACCGGGGAGCTGTTTTTT. Its translation is CASSSPTRATGELFF.

This clone has only a few counts. This chain links TRBV29-1 with TRBJ2-2, with 10 nucleotides matching TRBD1. Germline CDR1 and CDR2: SQVTM and ANQGSEA. The J segment lost 5 bases and the V segment lost 6 bases, leaving 9 bases of the junction unmatched. The CDR3 loop spans 15 amino acids. CDR3 sequence (DNA): TGCAGCGTACAAGACAGGGGGCGTACGACCGGGGAGCTGTTTTTT. Protein: CSVQDRGRTTGELFF.

The genes are TRBV6-2 or TRBV6-3 and TRBJ1-5; no clear D. The CDR3 covers 18 residues. V dropped 0 bases and J dropped 1 base, with 16 bases sitting between them. Germline V gene lookup returns CDR1 MNHEY and CDR2 SVGEGT. DNA for the CDR3: TGTGCCAGCAGTTACTCGCAGAAGGGAGTGGGGAGCAATCAGCCCCAGCATTTT. Translating gives CASSYSQKGVGSNQPQHF.

The CDR3 DNA reads TGTGCCAGCAGTTCGGGCGGGACTAGCGGGGGCCTGTCTGGGGCCAACGTCCTGACTTTC. Amino acids: CASSSGGTSGGLSGANVLTF. The chain couples TRBV6-2 or TRBV6-3 to TRBJ2-6; TRBD2 agrees at 14 bases. The CDR3 is 20 amino acids. The V gene end was trimmed by 4 bases and the J gene end by 1 base; junction bases not matched to a gene: 9. The germline gives CDR1 MNHEY, CDR2 SVGEGT.

The chain joins TRBV5-6 to TRBJ2-1, with D possibly TRBD1 on 5 matching bases. V dropped 0 bases and J dropped 0 bases, with 13 bases sitting between them. This CDR3 comprises 17 residues. Germline CDR1 is SGHDT and CDR2 is YYEEEE. CDR3 DNA sequence: TGTGCCAGCAGCTTGGGGGCAGGGATGGGCTCCTACAATGAGCAGTTCTTC. Its translation: CASSLGAGMGSYNEQFF.

CDR3 sequence reads: CASSLGTGASGYTF. The CDR3, as DNA: TGTGCCAGCAGCTTAGGAACAGGGGCTAGTGGCTACACCTTC. This chain links TRBV11-2 with TRBJ1-2, with 7 positions matching TRBD1. The CDR3 runs 14 residues. Germline lookup yields CDR1 SGHAT and CDR2 FQNNGV. Trimming took 1 base from V and 7 from J; bases not matched to a gene: 6.

This chain connects TRBV9 to TRBJ1-1, with unresolved D. Germline V lookup: CDR1 SGDLS, CDR2 YYNGEE. V lost 0 bases and J 3 bases, leaving 15 bases between the germline ends. CDR3 size: 16 residues. CDR3 in amino acids: CASSVARLTPDTEAFF. DNA for the CDR3: TGTGCCAGCAGCGTAGCCCGATTAACTCCGGACACTGAAGCTTTCTTT.

The genes are TRBV18 and TRBJ2-7; D perhaps matches TRBD1 (6 bases). V lost 6 bases and J 6 bases, leaving 21 bases between the germline ends. This CDR3 is built from 15 residues. In germline, CDR1 is KGHSH, CDR2 LQKENI. CDR3 residues: CASSHDRNGLGEQYF. For the CDR3, the DNA is TGTGCCAGCTCGCATGACAGGAACGGGTTGGGCGAGCAGTACTTC.

The V gene is TRBV5-1, the J gene TRBJ2-5, with D possibly matching TRBD1 (6 bases). Trimming shortened V by 4 bases and J by 4 bases, and 17 bases separated the two germline ends. Looked up from germline, CDR1 is SGHRS and CDR2 is YFSETQ. CDR3 size: 15 residues. The CDR3 region is CASSPDGTGLETQYF. The CDR3 region has the DNA TGCGCCAGCAGCCCGGACGGTACAGGGTTAGAGACCCAGTACTTC.

The chain couples TRBV18 to TRBJ2-7; weak D call: TRBD2 (7 bases). The CDR3 contains 12 residues. Per the germline V gene, CDR1 is KGHSH and CDR2 is LQKENI. Trimming cost V 6 bases and J 5 bases, with 11 bases left between them. In DNA, the CDR3 is TGTGCCAGCTCCCAAGGGGGGGACGAGCAGTACTTC. It specifies CASSQGGDEQYF.

The rearrangement links TRBV12-3 or TRBV12-4 to TRBJ1-1; TRBD1 might be the D (5 bases). The ends were cut back, 8 bases at V and 6 bases at J, with 13 bases in the middle. The CDR3 covers 12 residues. The CDR3 here is CASRTAGAEAFF. In DNA form, the CDR3 reads TGTGCCAGCCGCACAGCGGGGGCTGAAGCTTTCTTT.

V gene TRBV7-3 combines with J gene TRBJ2-5, with 12 bases identical to TRBD2. This CDR3 region has 15 residues. The junction had 6 bases not matched to a gene; V was cut back by 5 bases and J by 5 bases. Germline lookup yields CDR1 SGHTA and CDR2 FQGTGA. CDR3 region: CASSLAGGPAETQYF. The CDR3 DNA reads as TGTGCCAGCAGCCTAGCGGGAGGGCCGGCGGAGACCCAGTACTTC.

The rearrangement links TRBV11-2 to TRBJ2-4; a possible D gene is TRBD2 (5 bases). Trimming stripped 7 bases from V and 3 bases from J, with 25 bases between. In germline, CDR1 is SGHAT, CDR2 FQNNGV. The CDR3 length is 18 residues. The CDR3 DNA follows: TGTGCCAGCACCCATGGTCTTTGGCAGTCCGGGGTCAAAAACATTCAGTACTTC. It translates to CASTHGLWQSGVKNIQYF. The variable domain in full, completed from reference TRBV11-2 and TRBJ2-4, reads EAGVAQSPRYKIIEKRQSVAFWCNPISGHATLYWYQQILGQGPKLLIQFQNNGVVDDSQLPKDRFSAERLKGVDSTLKIQPAKLEDSAVYLCASTHGLWQSGVKNIQYFGAGTRLSVL.